These 23 T cell receptor beta chains came from one sample sequenced in a study of blood T cell repertoires in COVID-19 (TCRdb year 2020). The method behind the library was the immunoSEQ multiplex PCR assay. Here the immuneACCESS table is served through TCRdb, limited to in-frame sequences with V and J called. Missing clones are a known gap in these copies; in checked studies unresolved V genes cover under half, and the rest lacks a known reason. In all, the sample holds around 50,000 clones, and around 91% of those were seen once. The ten largest clones add up to 3% to 3.5% of the sample. What was sequenced was peripheral blood. Receptors originate from a human donor in a cohort sampled during active COVID-19.

The rearrangement uses TRBV7-2 and TRBJ1-2; D remains ambiguous. Germline V lookup: CDR1 SGHTA, CDR2 FQGNSA. The CDR3 totals 13 residues. Trimming cost V 2 bases and J 0 bases, with 4 bases left between them. Written as DNA, the CDR3 is TGTGCCAGCAGCTTATTCACTAACTATGGCTACACCTTC. This encodes CASSLFTNYGYTF.

The V and J genes are TRBV7-9 and TRBJ2-7; 12 positions agree with TRBD1. Trimming took 4 bases from V and 5 from J; bases not matched to a gene: 3. The germline gives CDR1 SEHNR, CDR2 FQNEAQ (reference sequence). This CDR3 comprises 14 residues. The CDR3 sequence: CASSSGQGANEQYF. In DNA, the CDR3 is TGTGCCAGCAGCTCGGGACAGGGGGCCAACGAGCAGTACTTC. Filled out from reference TRBV7-9 and TRBJ2-7, the complete variable domain reads DTGVSQNPRHKITKRGQNVTFRCDPISEHNRLYWYRQTLGQGPEFLTYFQNEAQLEKSRLLSDRFSAERPKGSFSTLEIQRTEQGDSAMYLCASSSGQGANEQYFGPGTRLTVT.

V is TRBV3-1 (or the pseudogene TRBV3-2) and J is TRBJ2-1, with D tentatively TRBD2 (6 bases). The length of the CDR3 is 17 residues. The ends were cut back, 0 bases at V and 0 bases at J, with 12 bases in the middle. The germline gives CDR1 LGHDT, CDR2 YNNKEL (reference sequence). The CDR3 is CASSQDSGGGSYNEQFF. The DNA for the CDR3 is TGTGCCAGCAGCCAAGATTCCGGGGGAGGCTCCTACAATGAGCAGTTCTTC.

This clone appeared a single time. The chain recombines TRBV6-6 with TRBJ2-1; D perhaps matches TRBD2 (6 bases). The germline V and J ends were trimmed by 8 bases and 4 bases, with 18 bases remaining between them. Germline V gene lookup returns CDR1 MNHNY and CDR2 SVGAGI (reference sequence). The CDR3 length is 15 residues. CDR3 DNA: TGTGCCAGCCGATCAACACGGGACTCATACAATGAGCAGTTCTTC. This sequence encodes CASRSTRDSYNEQFF.

The V and J genes are TRBV5-1 and TRBJ2-1, with 8 bases fitting TRBD2. Germline V CDR1 and CDR2: SGHRS, YFSETQ. V lost 0 bases, J lost 2 bases, and 4 bases stayed unmatched. This CDR3 has 16 residues. In nucleotides, the CDR3 is TGCGCCAGCAGCTTGGTTAGTAGCGGGGCCTACAATGAGCAGTTCTTC. It specifies CASSLVSSGAYNEQFF.

This rearrangement joins TRBV7-6 to TRBJ1-1, with D unresolved. CDR3 length: 13 residues. Germline V gene lookup returns CDR1 SGHVS and CDR2 FNYEAQ. V lost 3 bases to trimming and J lost 1 base, with 6 bases between them. CDR3: CASSLGWNTEAFF. CDR3 DNA sequence: TGTGCCAGCAGCTTGGGCTGGAACACTGAAGCTTTCTTT.

The chain combines TRBV9 with TRBJ2-3; the D gene is possibly TRBD2 (6 bases). V dropped 4 bases and J dropped 2 bases, with 11 bases sitting between them. CDR3 size: 14 residues. Germline-derived CDR1 and CDR2 are SGDLS and YYNGEE. The CDR3: CASSLGLFTDTQYF. In DNA form, the CDR3 reads TGTGCCAGCAGCCTAGGACTATTCACAGATACGCAGTATTTT.

V is TRBV5-1 and J is TRBJ2-3; tentative D call: TRBD1 (5 bases). The CDR3 is 15 residues long. The V gene lost 0 bases and the J gene lost 0 bases, with 8 bases spanning the gap. The V gene's germline CDR1 is SGHRS and CDR2 YFSETQ. CDR3 loop: CASSLDPGSTDTQYF. Here the CDR3 DNA reads TGCGCCAGCAGCTTGGATCCAGGGAGCACAGATACGCAGTATTTT.

This clone was recorded only once. The rearrangement links TRBV18 to TRBJ1-1; D perhaps matches TRBD1 (5 bases). Germline V gene lookup returns CDR1 KGHSH and CDR2 LQKENI. Trimming pared 6 bases from V and 2 bases from J, leaving 16 bases between. The CDR3 is made up of 15 amino acids. CDR3 bases: TGTGCCAGCTCTCCAATCGACAGCTTCAACACTGAAGCTTTCTTT. This codes for CASSPIDSFNTEAFF. Drawing the rest from reference TRBV18 and TRBJ1-1, the complete variable domain is NAGVMQNPRHLVRRRGQEARLRCSPMKGHSHVYWYRQLPEEGLKFMVYLQKENIIDESGMPKERFSAEFPKEGPSILRIQQVVRGDSAAYFCASSPIDSFNTEAFFGQGTRLTVV.

The chain couples TRBV10-3 to TRBJ1-1; perhaps TRBD1 as D (5 bases). The germline gives CDR1 ENHRY, CDR2 SYGVKD. CDR3 length: 12 residues. Deletions cut 7 bases from V and 6 bases from J, with 12 bases between. The DNA for the CDR3 is TGTGCCATCACTGCCCAGGGCTCTGAAGCTTTCTTT. Its translation is CAITAQGSEAFF.

This chain uses TRBV7-3 with TRBJ2-6, with D perhaps matching TRBD2 (8 bases). Germline lookup yields CDR1 SGHTA and CDR2 FQGTGA. Trimming pared 5 bases from V and 3 bases from J, leaving 20 bases between. The CDR3 runs to 18 residues. The CDR3, as DNA: TGTGCCAGCAGCCGGGAGGGGGCGCTAGGTTATGGGGCCAACGTCCTGACTTTC. The encoded protein is CASSREGALGYGANVLTF. The entire variable domain, with the rest obtained from reference TRBV7-3 and TRBJ2-6, is as follows: GAGVSQTPSNKVTEKGKYVELRCDPISGHTALYWYRQSLGQGPEFLIYFQGTGAADDSGLPNDRFFAVRPEGSVSTLKIQRTERGDSAVYLCASSREGALGYGANVLTFGAGSRLTVL.

CDR3 sequence reads: CASSLYPEVTQYF. The DNA of the CDR3 is TGTGCCAGCAGCCTCTACCCCGAGGTGACCCAGTACTTC. This sequence joins TRBV11-2 and TRBJ2-5; no clear D gene. The V end lost 5 bases, the J end lost 7 bases, and 14 bases lay between the germline ends. The CDR3 loop spans 13 amino acids. CDR1 and CDR2 (germline): SGHAT, FQNNGV.

A few counts support this clone. The chain uses TRBV28 and TRBJ1-2; 7 bases fit TRBD1. The CDR3 has 16 residues. Germline values: CDR1 MDHEN, CDR2 SYDVKM. V lost 5 bases to trimming and J lost 2 bases; unmatched junction nucleotides: 11. The DNA of the CDR3 is TGTGCCAGCAGTCCGGGACAGCTCGCAGCCAACTATGGCTACACCTTC. This gives the protein CASSPGQLAANYGYTF.

In DNA form, the CDR3 reads TGTGCCATCAGTGTTGCTGCGGGAGGAACCGGGGAGCTGTTTTTT. Protein sequence: CAISVAAGGTGELFF. The chain couples TRBV10-3 to TRBJ2-2; the match to TRBD2 covers 8 bases. Germline CDR1 and CDR2: ENHRY and SYGVKD. This CDR3 has 15 residues. The trim removed 4 bases at V and 5 bases at J, leaving 6 bases unmatched.

The genes are TRBV4-2 and TRBJ2-7; D is ambiguous. From germline, CDR1 is LGHNA and CDR2 YNFKEQ. Trimming took 4 bases from V and 6 from J, leaving 10 bases between them. This CDR3 has 12 residues. The CDR3 DNA follows: TGTGCCAGCAGCCCCTCGTACAGCGAGCAGTACTTC. This encodes CASSPSYSEQYF.

The V call is TRBV10-3, the J call TRBJ1-1; D unresolved. Germline V gene sequence: CDR1 ENHRY, CDR2 SYGVKD. Deletions cut 10 bases from V and 4 bases from J, with 22 bases between. The CDR3 has 15 residues. As DNA, the CDR3 is TGTGCCACCCTTCAGACCCCCACCCGAGGCACTGAAGCTTTCTTT. Translation: CATLQTPTRGTEAFF.

This clone was seen once. In DNA form, the CDR3 reads TGTGCCAGCAGCTTAGGAGGGACACAGAACACTGAAGCTTTCTTT. Translated, it gives CASSLGGTQNTEAFF. V and J are TRBV7-9 and TRBJ1-1; TRBD1 might be the D (6 bases). The CDR3 totals 15 residues. Germline loops: CDR1 SEHNR, CDR2 FQNEAQ (reference sequence). Trimming left V 1 base short and J 1 base short, with 10 bases between.

The V and J genes are TRBV5-6 and TRBJ2-3, with D maybe TRBD2 (5 bases). The CDR3 runs to 14 residues. Trimming pared 1 base from V and 4 bases from J, leaving 10 bases between. Germline loops: CDR1 SGHDT, CDR2 YYEEEE. The CDR3 DNA sequence: TGTGCCAGCAGCTTGAAGGCGGGCTCAGATACGCAGTATTTT. It yields the protein CASSLKAGSDTQYF.

A single count supports this clone. J is TRBJ2-7 and V is TRBV6-5; D possibly corresponds to TRBD1 (6 bases). The CDR3 extends over 14 amino acids. Trimming left V 2 bases short and J 7 bases short, with 15 bases between. The V gene's germline CDR1 is MNHEY and CDR2 SVGAGI. Here the CDR3 DNA reads TGTGCCAGCAGTTACAAGACAGGATACGGGGAGCAGTACTTC. Protein sequence: CASSYKTGYGEQYF.

The rearrangement joins TRBV3-1 (or the pseudogene TRBV3-2) to TRBJ1-2; 7 nucleotides match TRBD1. The CDR3 sequence is 13 residues long. The V gene's germline CDR1 is LGHDT and CDR2 YNNKEL (reference sequence). The V segment lost 6 bases and the J segment 5 bases; nucleotides outside the gene matches: 6. As DNA, the CDR3 is TGTGCCAGCAGTCTGGGACAGACATATGGCTACACCTTC. Amino acids: CASSLGQTYGYTF.

The chain recombines TRBV2 with TRBJ2-7; D unclear. Germline CDR1 SNHLY, CDR2 FYNNEI. This CDR3 has 11 amino acids. V was shortened by 6 bases and J by 3 bases, with 6 bases between the two germline ends. DNA for the CDR3: TGTGCCAGCAGGAATAGCTACGAGCAGTACTTC. This sequence encodes CASRNSYEQYF.

The chain combines TRBV9 with TRBJ2-5, with 8 bases fitting TRBD1. The CDR3 length is 14 residues. With 0 bases clipped from V and 5 bases from J, the junction kept 3 bases outside the gene matches. CDR1 is SGDLS, CDR2 YYNGEE, per germline. The CDR3 sequence: CASSVAAGGETQYF. The CDR3 coding sequence is TGTGCCAGCAGCGTAGCGGCAGGGGGCGAGACCCAGTACTTC.

The chain combines TRBV4-1 with TRBJ1-3, with a weak D call TRBD1 (5 bases). Deletions cut 0 bases from V and 4 bases from J, with 16 bases between. CDR3 size: 17 residues. Looked up from germline, CDR1 is MGHRA and CDR2 is YSYEKL. The CDR3 reads CASSQDGGRAVGNTIYF. CDR3 DNA: TGCGCCAGCAGCCAAGATGGCGGCAGGGCGGTCGGAAACACCATATATTTT.